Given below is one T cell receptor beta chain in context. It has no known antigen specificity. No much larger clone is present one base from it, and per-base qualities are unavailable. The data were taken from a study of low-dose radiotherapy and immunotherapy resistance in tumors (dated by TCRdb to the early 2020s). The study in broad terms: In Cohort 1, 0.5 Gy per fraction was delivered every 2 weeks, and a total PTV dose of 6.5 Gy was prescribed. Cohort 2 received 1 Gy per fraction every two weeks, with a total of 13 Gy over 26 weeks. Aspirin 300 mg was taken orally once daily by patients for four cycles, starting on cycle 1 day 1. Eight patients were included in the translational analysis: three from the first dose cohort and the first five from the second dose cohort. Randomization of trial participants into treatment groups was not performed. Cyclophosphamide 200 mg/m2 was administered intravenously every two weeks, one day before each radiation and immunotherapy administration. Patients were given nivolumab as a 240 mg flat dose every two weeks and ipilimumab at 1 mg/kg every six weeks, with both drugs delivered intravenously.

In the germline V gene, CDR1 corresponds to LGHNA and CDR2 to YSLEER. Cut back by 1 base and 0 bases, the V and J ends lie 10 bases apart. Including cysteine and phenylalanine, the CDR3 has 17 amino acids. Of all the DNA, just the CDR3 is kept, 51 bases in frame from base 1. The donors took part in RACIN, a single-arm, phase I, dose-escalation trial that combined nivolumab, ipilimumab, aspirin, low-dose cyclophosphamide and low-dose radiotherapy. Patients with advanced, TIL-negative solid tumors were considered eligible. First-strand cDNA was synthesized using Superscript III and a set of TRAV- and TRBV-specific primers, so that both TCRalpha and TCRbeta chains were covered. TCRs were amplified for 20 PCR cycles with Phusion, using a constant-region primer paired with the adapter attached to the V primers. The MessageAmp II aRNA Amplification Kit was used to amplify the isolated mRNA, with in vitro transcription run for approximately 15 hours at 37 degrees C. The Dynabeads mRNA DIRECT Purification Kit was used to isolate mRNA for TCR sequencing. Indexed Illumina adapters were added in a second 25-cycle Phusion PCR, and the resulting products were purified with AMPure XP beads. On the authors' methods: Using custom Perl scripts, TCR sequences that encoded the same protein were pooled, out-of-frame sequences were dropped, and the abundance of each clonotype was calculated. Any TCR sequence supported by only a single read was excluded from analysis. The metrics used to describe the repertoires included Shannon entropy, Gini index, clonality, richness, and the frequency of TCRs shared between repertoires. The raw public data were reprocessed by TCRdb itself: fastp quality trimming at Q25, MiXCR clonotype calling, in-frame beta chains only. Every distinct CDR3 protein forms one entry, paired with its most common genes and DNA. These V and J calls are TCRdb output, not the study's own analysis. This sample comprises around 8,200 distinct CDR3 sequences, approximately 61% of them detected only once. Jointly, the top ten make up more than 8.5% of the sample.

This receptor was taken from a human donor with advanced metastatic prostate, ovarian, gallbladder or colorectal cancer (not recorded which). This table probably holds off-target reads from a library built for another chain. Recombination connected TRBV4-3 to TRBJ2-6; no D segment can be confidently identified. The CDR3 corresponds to CASSQVVQLSGANVLTF. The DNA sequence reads TGCGCCAGCAGCCAAGTTGTGCAACTCTCTGGGGCCAACGTCCTGACTTTC.